This TCR beta chain was identified during a study of monozygotic twins with inflammatory bowel disease. Study-level results: Especially where disease activity was present, IBD patients had fewer clonotypes in common with others than healthy twins did.

Regarding this clonotype: Its antigen remains unknown.

Whole blood that had not undergone T cell sorting provided the isolated total RNA. From germline, CDR1 is SEHNR and CDR2 FQNEAQ (reference sequence). CDR3 size: 14 residues. Eight separate reactions per sample yielded the cDNA. For each CDR3 protein, TCRdb gives one entry from its re-call of the 5' RACE reads, without DNA. This sample carries 200,000 to 250,000 distinct CDR3 sequences, with more than 7.5% going to the ten biggest clones. Specimen: blood. The chain recombines TRBV7-9 with TRBJ2-3; without DNA, the TCRdb call of TRBD2 cannot be checked. This receptor was taken from a human donor with ulcerative colitis or Crohn's disease, or a healthy co-twin of an affected twin (not recorded which). The CDR3 here is CASSSAGNTDTQYF.